This passage covers 27 T cell receptor beta chains from one sample sequenced in a study of CD8 T cells in ankylosing spondylitis. MiXCR, run by TCRdb on the 5' RACE reads, gives a single entry per CDR3 protein. The repertoire holds a few hundred thousand distinct CDR3 sequences, with 7% to 9% as singletons. Which antigens these TCRs recognize remains unknown. General study results and limits: It appeared that ankylosing spondylitis blood was characterized by a TCR beta motif of several highly homologous variants.

The sample taken for sequencing was blood, either unsorted or a sorted T cell fraction (not recorded which). These TCRs come from a male donor with ankylosing spondylitis.

This clonotype turned up a few times. The chain combines TRBV18 with TRBJ1-2; D gene ambiguous. The CDR3 covers 14 residues. The germline gives CDR1 KGHSH, CDR2 LQKENI. Trimming left V 0 bases short and J 8 bases short, with 13 bases between. The CDR3 nucleotides read TGTGCCAGCTCACCACCGAACGGACGCCGGGGCTACACCTTC. Encoded protein: CASSPPNGRRGYTF.

This clonotype showed up just a few times. V is TRBV3-1 and J is TRBJ2-1; 9 nucleotides agree with TRBD2. This CDR3 has 16 amino acids. V shed 0 bases, J shed 7 bases, and the junction held 7 bases outside the gene matches. The germline V gene encodes CDR1 LGHDT and CDR2 YNNKEL (reference sequence). The CDR3 DNA sequence: TGTGCCAGCAGCCAAGATTGGCTAGCGGGACAGAATGAGCAGTTCTTC. Protein product: CASSQDWLAGQNEQFF.

In this sample, this clonotype turned up many times. V gene TRBV12-3 or TRBV12-4 combines with J gene TRBJ2-1; no firm D call. With 1 base removed from V and 7 bases from J, the gap between germline ends came to 14 bases. The CDR3 length is 15 residues. CDR3 in amino acids: CASSLGGPRSNEQFF. The CDR3 DNA sequence: TGTGCCAGCAGTTTAGGAGGACCGCGGTCGAATGAGCAGTTCTTC.

The sample holds a few counts of this clonotype. This rearrangement joins TRBV20-1 to TRBJ1-2; 7 positions agree with TRBD1. Germline-derived CDR1 and CDR2 are DFQATT and SNEGSKA (reference sequence). The CDR3 is made up of 13 amino acids. Trimming cost V 6 bases and J 4 bases; bases outside gene matches: 8. As DNA, the CDR3 is TGCAGTGCAAAGACAGGGAACGGCTATGGCTACACCTTC. Translated: CSAKTGNGYGYTF.

This clonotype has a count of ten or more. The chain links TRBV3-1 to TRBJ2-3; 9 bases fit TRBD2. This CDR3 contains 16 residues. V lost 0 bases to trimming and J lost 3 bases; unmatched junction nucleotides: 4. The germline gives CDR1 LGHDT, CDR2 YNNKEL (reference sequence). The CDR3: CASSQDRAGGTDTQYF. CDR3 coding DNA: TGTGCCAGCAGCCAAGATCGAGCGGGAGGTACAGATACGCAGTATTTT.

In its sample, this clonotype was seen a few times. The J gene is TRBJ2-3, the V gene TRBV2; 11 bases map to TRBD2. Trimming took 6 bases from V and 0 from J; bases not matched to a gene: 17. The V gene's germline CDR1 is SNHLY and CDR2 FYNNEI. The CDR3 spans 20 residues. In DNA form, the CDR3 reads TGTGCCAGCAGCAACCCTTCGGGACTAGCGGACCATCCTAGCACAGATACGCAGTATTTT. Encoded protein: CASSNPSGLADHPSTDTQYF.

The rearrangement links TRBV5-1 to TRBJ2-3; TRBD1 aligns across 8 bases. V lost 1 base, J lost 5 bases, and 6 bases stayed unmatched. This CDR3 is 15 amino acids long. The germline V gene has CDR1 SGHRS and CDR2 YFSETQ. Here the CDR3 DNA reads TGCGCCAGCAGCTTGAGACAGGGGAGAGGAGATACGCAGTATTTT. Amino acids: CASSLRQGRGDTQYF.

This clonotype was observed a few times. The chain links TRBV6-4 to TRBJ2-5, with a possible D match to TRBD2 (6 bases). Looked up from germline, CDR1 is MRHNA and CDR2 is SNTAGT. The CDR3 covers 15 residues. Between the trimmed V and J ends, which lost 4 bases and 1 base, there was a span of 13 bases. For the CDR3, the DNA is TGTGCCAGCAGTGTGCAGCGGGCTCCCCAAGAGACCCAGTACTTC. Protein: CASSVQRAPQETQYF.

This clonotype came up many times. J is TRBJ1-4 and V is TRBV5-1; D ambiguous. The CDR3 contains 17 residues. Trimming stripped 4 bases from V and 0 bases from J, with 16 bases between. Germline V CDR1 and CDR2: SGHRS, YFSETQ. The CDR3 DNA reads TGCGCCAGCAGCCTCGGGCCTCGGTTTGCAACTAATGAAAAACTGTTTTTT. Protein product: CASSLGPRFATNEKLFF. Full variable domain (outside the CDR3, taken from reference TRBV5-1 and TRBJ1-4): KAGVTQTPRYLIKTRGQQVTLSCSPISGHRSVSWYQQTPGQGLQFLFEYFSETQRNKGNFPGRFSGRQFSNSRSEMNVSTLELGDSALYLCASSLGPRFATNEKLFFGSGTQLSVL.

The chain joins TRBV5-1 to TRBJ2-6; a weak D match, TRBD1 (6 bases). Per the germline V gene, CDR1 is SGHRS and CDR2 is YFSETQ. Trimming took 5 bases from V and 1 from J, leaving 16 bases between them. The CDR3 has 17 residues. The CDR3 DNA follows: TGCGCCAGCAGTAAGAGGACAGATTTTTCTGGGGCCAACGTCCTGACTTTC. It specifies CASSKRTDFSGANVLTF.

In its sample, this clonotype was seen many times. The rearrangement links TRBV29-1 to TRBJ1-1; 11 bases map to TRBD1. With 7 bases clipped from V and 2 bases from J, the junction kept 3 bases outside the gene matches. CDR3 size: 13 residues. The germline gives CDR1 SQVTM, CDR2 ANQGSEA. The CDR3 spells CSARTGGNTEAFF. Here the CDR3 DNA reads TGCAGCGCCCGGACAGGGGGCAACACTGAAGCTTTCTTT.

Many counts were recorded for this clonotype. V usage is TRBV12-3 or TRBV12-4 and J usage is TRBJ1-5; no clear D. The CDR3 runs 14 residues. V lost 3 bases to trimming and J lost 3 bases, with 9 bases between them. The DNA for the CDR3 is TGTGCCAGCAGTTTCGGTGGGTTCAATCAGCCCCAGCATTTT. Its protein product is CASSFGGFNQPQHF.

This clonotype was observed many times. Written as DNA, the CDR3 is TGCAGCGGCGGAAATGAGCAGTTCTTC. Amino acid sequence: CSGGNEQFF. This chain uses TRBV29-1 with TRBJ2-1, with no clear D. From germline, CDR1 is SQVTM and CDR2 ANQGSEA. The CDR3 covers 9 residues. Trimming removed 7 bases from V and 7 bases from J, with 5 bases in between.

This clonotype was detected a few times. The chain links TRBV7-8 to TRBJ1-1; a weak D match, TRBD1 (6 bases). V shed 5 bases and J shed 3 bases, with 10 bases lying between them. The CDR3 sequence is 13 residues long. Germline CDR1 is SGHVS and CDR2 is FQNEAQ. CDR3 amino acids: CASSRTADTEAFF. The CDR3 DNA reads as TGTGCCAGCAGCCGGACAGCTGACACTGAAGCTTTCTTT. The full variable domain, its missing parts supplied by reference TRBV7-8 and TRBJ1-1, is GAGVSQSPRYKVAKRGQDVALRCDPISGHVSLFWYQQALGQGPEFLTYFQNEAQLDKSGLPSDRFFAERPEGSVSTLKIQRTQQEDSAVYLCASSRTADTEAFFGQGTRLTVV.

The rearrangement links TRBV29-1 to TRBJ1-5, with D uncertain. Germline V gives CDR1 SQVTM, CDR2 ANQGSEA. The CDR3 runs to 13 residues. The CDR3 region has the DNA TGCAGGTACTCGGTCCCGACCCCTAGGCCCCAGCATTTT. This gives the protein CRYSVPTPRPQHF. Supplemented by reference TRBV29-1 and TRBJ1-5, the full variable domain reads SAVISQKPSRDICQRGTSLTIQCQVDSQVTMMFWYRQQPGQSLTLIATANQGSEATYESGFVIDKFPISRPNLTFSTLTVSNMSPEDSSIYLCRYSVPTPRPQHFGDGTRLSIL.

This clonotype showed up many times. The V and J genes are TRBV20-1 and TRBJ2-1; unclear D gene. The ends were cut back, 3 bases at V and 7 bases at J, with 16 bases in the middle. Per the germline V gene, CDR1 is DFQATT and CDR2 is SNEGSKA (reference sequence). The CDR3 covers 14 residues. CDR3 protein: CSARHGNGWNEQFF. For the CDR3, the DNA is TGCAGTGCTAGGCACGGCAATGGGTGGAATGAGCAGTTCTTC.

This clonotype was counted at least ten times. The chain carries TRBV12-3 or TRBV12-4 and TRBJ2-2, with a tentative D call TRBD1 (6 bases). Deletions cut 7 bases from V and 7 bases from J, with 13 bases between. CDR3 size: 13 residues. As DNA, the CDR3 is TGTGCCAGCACCCGAGGGGGAATCGGGGAGCTGTTTTTT. It is translated as CASTRGGIGELFF.

The rearrangement joins TRBV7-2 to TRBJ2-2; D tentatively reads TRBD1 or TRBD2 (5 bases each). Trimming took 7 bases from V and 6 from J, leaving 24 bases between them. This CDR3 is 17 amino acids long. The germline CDR1 and CDR2 sequences are SGHTA and FQGNSA. The chain's CDR3 is CASITMGDHSPPGELFF. CDR3 nucleotide sequence: TGTGCCAGCATCACGATGGGGGACCACAGTCCCCCCGGGGAGCTGTTTTTT.

This clonotype has more than one count but fewer than ten. The chain links TRBV7-9 to TRBJ2-1, with 10 bases identical to TRBD2. The CDR3 extends over 17 amino acids. The germline V gene encodes CDR1 SEHNR and CDR2 FQNEAQ (reference sequence). The trim removed 0 bases at V and 3 bases at J, leaving 5 bases unmatched. Written as DNA, the CDR3 is TGTGCCAGCAGCTTAGCTAGGACTAGCGGAGTCTACAATGAGCAGTTCTTC. Its protein product is CASSLARTSGVYNEQFF.

This clonotype was observed at least ten times. V gene TRBV20-1 combines with J gene TRBJ2-1; D possibly corresponds to TRBD2 (6 bases). CDR1 DFQATT and CDR2 SNEGSKA come from the germline V gene (reference sequence). The CDR3 has 14 amino acids. Trimming took 8 bases from V and 2 from J, leaving 16 bases between them. CDR3 in amino acids: CSTPRRDPYNEQFF. CDR3 coding DNA: TGCAGTACCCCCCGGAGGGACCCCTACAATGAGCAGTTCTTC.

This clonotype was seen more than once but under ten times. The chain combines TRBV11-2 with TRBJ2-1; D uncertain. The CDR3 has 14 residues. Trimming took 1 base from V and 4 from J, leaving 8 bases between them. Germline loops: CDR1 SGHAT, CDR2 FQNNGV. The CDR3 coding sequence is TGTGCCAGCAGCTTAGCGGCCCGATACAATGAGCAGTTCTTC. Its protein is CASSLAARYNEQFF.

This clonotype was found a few times. This chain's CDR3 is CAISVNTPTYNEQFF. Here the CDR3 DNA reads TGTGCCATCAGTGTGAACACACCGACCTACAATGAGCAGTTCTTC. The V and J genes are TRBV10-3 and TRBJ2-1; D uncertain. The CDR3 is 15 residues long. V was cut by 4 bases and J by 2 bases, with 12 bases left in between. Germline CDR1 is ENHRY and CDR2 is SYGVKD.

This rearrangement joins TRBV6-2 or TRBV6-3 to TRBJ1-2; TRBD1 might be the D (5 bases). The CDR3 is 14 residues long. CDR1 is MNHEY, CDR2 SVGEGT, per germline. Between the trimmed V and J ends, which lost 7 bases and 8 bases, there was a span of 20 bases. The CDR3 region has the DNA TGTGCCAGCAACAACCTCGGGACCCCCTCCGGCTACACCTTC. It is translated as CASNNLGTPSGYTF.

Many counts were recorded for this clonotype. The chain links TRBV5-1 to TRBJ1-1; D is ambiguous. Germline V gene lookup returns CDR1 SGHRS and CDR2 YFSETQ. V gave up 4 bases and J gave up 7 bases, with 14 bases separating them. This CDR3 is 13 amino acids long. CDR3 DNA: TGCGCCAGCAGCCAGTCGGGAGTACTTGAAGCTTTCTTT. Protein product: CASSQSGVLEAFF.

This clonotype occurred a few times. J is TRBJ1-1 and V is TRBV5-5; maybe TRBD1 (6 bases). In germline, CDR1 is SGHKS, CDR2 YYEKEE (reference sequence). Trimming stripped 3 bases from V and 4 bases from J, with 16 bases between. The CDR3 totals 15 residues. The CDR3 reads CASSSHRVLATEAFF. The CDR3 DNA reads TGTGCCAGCAGCTCTCACAGGGTCCTTGCCACTGAAGCTTTCTTT.

This clonotype was counted between two and nine times. This sequence joins TRBV4-2 and TRBJ1-2; maybe TRBD1 (5 bases). CDR1 LGHNA and CDR2 YNFKEQ come from the germline V gene. The CDR3 length is 13 residues. The V end lost 6 bases, the J end lost 2 bases, and 10 bases lay between the germline ends. Here the CDR3 reads CASRGRGNYGYTF. The DNA for the CDR3 is TGTGCCAGCAGAGGGCGGGGGAACTATGGCTACACCTTC.

This clonotype was seen more than once but under ten times. The chain is built from TRBV14 and TRBJ2-1; TRBD2 agrees at 9 bases. Per the germline V gene, CDR1 is SGHDN and CDR2 is FVKESK. The CDR3 sequence is 17 residues long. V was clipped by 5 bases and J by 5 bases; unmatched bases: 13. The CDR3 DNA reads as TGTGCCAGCAGCTGGCGGGTAGCGGGAGTTTCCAACAATGAGCAGTTCTTC. Protein sequence: CASSWRVAGVSNNEQFF.